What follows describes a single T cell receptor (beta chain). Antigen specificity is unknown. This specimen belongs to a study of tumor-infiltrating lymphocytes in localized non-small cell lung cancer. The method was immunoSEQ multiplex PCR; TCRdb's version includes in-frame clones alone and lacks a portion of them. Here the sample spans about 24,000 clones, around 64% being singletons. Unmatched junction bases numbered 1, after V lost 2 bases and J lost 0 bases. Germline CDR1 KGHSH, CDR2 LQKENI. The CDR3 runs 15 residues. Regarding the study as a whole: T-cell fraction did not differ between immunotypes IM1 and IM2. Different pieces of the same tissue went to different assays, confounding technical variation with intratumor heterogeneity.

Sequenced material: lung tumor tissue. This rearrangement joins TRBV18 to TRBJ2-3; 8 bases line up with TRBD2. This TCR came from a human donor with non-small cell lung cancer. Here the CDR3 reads CASSPTSGSTDTQYF. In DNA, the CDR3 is TGTGCCAGCTCACCAACTAGCGGAAGCACAGATACGCAGTATTTT.